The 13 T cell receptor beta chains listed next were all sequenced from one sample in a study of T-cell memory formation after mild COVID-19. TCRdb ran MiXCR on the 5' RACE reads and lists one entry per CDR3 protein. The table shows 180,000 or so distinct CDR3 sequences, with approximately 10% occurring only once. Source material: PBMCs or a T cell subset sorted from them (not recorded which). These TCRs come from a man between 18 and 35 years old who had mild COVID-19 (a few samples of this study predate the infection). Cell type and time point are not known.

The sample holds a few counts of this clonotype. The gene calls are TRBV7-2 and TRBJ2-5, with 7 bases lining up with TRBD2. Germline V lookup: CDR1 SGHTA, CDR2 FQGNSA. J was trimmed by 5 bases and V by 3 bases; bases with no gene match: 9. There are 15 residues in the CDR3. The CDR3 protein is CASSFPTSRGETQYF. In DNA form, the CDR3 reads TGTGCCAGCAGCTTCCCGACTAGCCGCGGGGAGACCCAGTACTTC.

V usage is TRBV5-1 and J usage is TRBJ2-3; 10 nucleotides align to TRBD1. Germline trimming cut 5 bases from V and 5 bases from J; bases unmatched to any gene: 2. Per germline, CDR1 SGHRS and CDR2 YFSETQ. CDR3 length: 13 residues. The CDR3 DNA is TGCGCCAGCAGTTGGACAGGGGGAGATACGCAGTATTTT. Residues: CASSWTGGDTQYF.

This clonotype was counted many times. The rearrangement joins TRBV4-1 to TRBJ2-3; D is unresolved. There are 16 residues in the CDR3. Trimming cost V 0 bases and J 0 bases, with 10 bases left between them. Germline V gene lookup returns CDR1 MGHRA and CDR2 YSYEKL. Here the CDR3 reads CASSQEQRPSTDTQYF. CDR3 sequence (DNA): TGCGCCAGCAGCCAAGAACAGAGACCTAGCACAGATACGCAGTATTTT.

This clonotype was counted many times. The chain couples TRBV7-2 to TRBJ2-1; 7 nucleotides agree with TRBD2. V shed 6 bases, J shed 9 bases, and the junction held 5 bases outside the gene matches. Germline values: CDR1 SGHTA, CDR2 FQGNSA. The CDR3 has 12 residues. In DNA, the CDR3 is TGTGCCAGCAGGCGGGAGTTAGGTGAGCAGTTCTTC. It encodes CASRRELGEQFF.

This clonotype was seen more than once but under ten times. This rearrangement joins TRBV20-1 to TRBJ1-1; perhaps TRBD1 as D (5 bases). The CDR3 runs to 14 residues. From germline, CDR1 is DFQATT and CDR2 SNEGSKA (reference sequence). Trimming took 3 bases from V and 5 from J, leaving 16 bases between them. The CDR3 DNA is TGCAGTGCTAGGAAGCGGGGCGCTGAGACTGAAGCTTTCTTT. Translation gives CSARKRGAETEAFF.

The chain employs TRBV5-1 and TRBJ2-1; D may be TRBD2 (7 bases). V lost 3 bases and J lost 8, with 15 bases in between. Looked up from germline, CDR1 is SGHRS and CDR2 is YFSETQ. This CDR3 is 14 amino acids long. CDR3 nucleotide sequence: TGCGCCAGCAGCTGGGGGGGCAGTCCCGATGAGCAGTTCTTC. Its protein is CASSWGGSPDEQFF.

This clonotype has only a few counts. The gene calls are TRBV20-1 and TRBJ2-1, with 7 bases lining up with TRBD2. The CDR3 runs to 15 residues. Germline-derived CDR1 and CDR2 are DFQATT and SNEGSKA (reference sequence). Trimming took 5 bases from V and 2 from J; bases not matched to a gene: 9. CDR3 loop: CSAPSRAGAYNEQFF. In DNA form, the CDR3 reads TGCAGTGCTCCTTCGAGGGCGGGGGCCTACAATGAGCAGTTCTTC.

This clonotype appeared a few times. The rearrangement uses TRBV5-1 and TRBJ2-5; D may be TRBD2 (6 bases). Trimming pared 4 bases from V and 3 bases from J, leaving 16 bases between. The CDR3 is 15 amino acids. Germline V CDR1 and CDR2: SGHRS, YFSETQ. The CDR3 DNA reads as TGCGCCAGCAGCCCGGACGGGACTGTCGAAGAGACCCAGTACTTC. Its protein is CASSPDGTVEETQYF.

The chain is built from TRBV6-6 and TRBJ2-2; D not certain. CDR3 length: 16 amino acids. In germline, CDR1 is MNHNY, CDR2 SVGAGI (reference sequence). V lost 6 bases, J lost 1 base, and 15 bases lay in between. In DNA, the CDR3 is TGTGCCAGCAGCCTCCGGAAGTGCTTGAACACCGGGGAGCTGTTTTTT. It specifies CASSLRKCLNTGELFF.

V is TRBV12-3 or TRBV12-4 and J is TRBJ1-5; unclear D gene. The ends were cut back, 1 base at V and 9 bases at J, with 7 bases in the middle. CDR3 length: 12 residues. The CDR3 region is CASSLDFSPQHF. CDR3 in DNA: TGTGCCAGCAGTTTAGATTTCTCGCCCCAGCATTTT.

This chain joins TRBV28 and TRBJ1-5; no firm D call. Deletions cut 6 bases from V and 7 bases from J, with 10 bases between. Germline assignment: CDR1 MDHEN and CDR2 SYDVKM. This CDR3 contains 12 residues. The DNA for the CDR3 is TGTGCCAGCAGAAGGCCGGGGCAGCCCCAGCATTTT. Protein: CASRRPGQPQHF.

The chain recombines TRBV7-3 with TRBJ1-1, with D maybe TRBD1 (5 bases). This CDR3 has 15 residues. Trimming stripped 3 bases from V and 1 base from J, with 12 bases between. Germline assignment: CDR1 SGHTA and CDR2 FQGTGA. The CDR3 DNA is TGTGCCAGCAGCTTGGGGGGGGTCACGAACACTGAAGCTTTCTTT. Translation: CASSLGGVTNTEAFF.

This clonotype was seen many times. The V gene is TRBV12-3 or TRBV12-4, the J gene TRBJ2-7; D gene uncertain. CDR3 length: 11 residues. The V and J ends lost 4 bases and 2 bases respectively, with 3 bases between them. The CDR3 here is CASSSAYEQYF. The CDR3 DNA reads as TGTGCCAGCAGTTCCGCCTACGAGCAGTACTTC.